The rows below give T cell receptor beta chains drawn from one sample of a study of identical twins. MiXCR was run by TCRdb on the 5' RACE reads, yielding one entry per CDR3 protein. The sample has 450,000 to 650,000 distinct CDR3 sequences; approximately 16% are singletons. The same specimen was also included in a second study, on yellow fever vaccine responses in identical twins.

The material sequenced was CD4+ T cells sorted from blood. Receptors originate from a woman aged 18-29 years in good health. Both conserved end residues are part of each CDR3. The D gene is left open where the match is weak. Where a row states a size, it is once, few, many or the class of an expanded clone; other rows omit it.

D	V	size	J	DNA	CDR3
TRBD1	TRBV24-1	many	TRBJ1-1	TGTGCCACCAGTGACCCCAACAGGGGCACTGAAGCTTTCTTT	CATSDPNRGTEAFF
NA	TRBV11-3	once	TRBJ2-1	TGTGCCAGCAGCTTAGGATTAGGGCAGGGAATAATCGATGAGCAGTTCTTC	CASSLGLGQGIIDEQFF
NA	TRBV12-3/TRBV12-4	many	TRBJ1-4	TGTGCCAGCAGTTTGTCGGTTCGGCGAGAAAAACTGTTTTTT	CASSLSVRREKLFF
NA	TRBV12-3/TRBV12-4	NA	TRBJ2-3	TGTGCCAGCAGTTTTGCCGGAGGGGTAAAGTCAGATACGCAGTATTTT	CASSFAGGVKSDTQYF
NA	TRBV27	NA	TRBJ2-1	TGTGCCAGCAGTTCACGGACGGCATACAATGAGCAGTTCTTC	CASSSRTAYNEQFF
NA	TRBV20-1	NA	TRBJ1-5	TGCAGTGCTAGATCCTGGGACAGCAATCAGCCCCAGCATTTT	CSARSWDSNQPQHF
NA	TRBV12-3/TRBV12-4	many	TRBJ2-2	TGTGCCAGCAGTTTTTTCCCCGGGGAGCTGTTTTTT	CASSFFPGELFF
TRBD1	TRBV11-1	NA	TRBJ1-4	TGTGCCAGCAGCTCAACACAGGGGTCCGCGGAAAAACTGTTTTTT	CASSSTQGSAEKLFF
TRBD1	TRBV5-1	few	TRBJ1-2	TGCGCCAGCAGCCCGGGACAGGGGCTTTCTGGCTACACCTTC	CASSPGQGLSGYTF
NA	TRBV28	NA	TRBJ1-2	TGTGCCAGCAGTTTAACCCAGGGAAGGTATGGCTACACCTTC	CASSLTQGRYGYTF
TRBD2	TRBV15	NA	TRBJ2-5	TGTGCCACCAGCAGAGAGGGGGGGTCCTCAGAGACCCAGTACTTC	CATSREGGSSETQYF
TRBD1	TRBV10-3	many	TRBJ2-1	TGTGCCACGTGGACAGGACCCACCTACAATGAGCAGTTCTTC	CATWTGPTYNEQFF
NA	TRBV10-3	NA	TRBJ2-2	TGTGCCATCAGTGACCCGGGCAGGGCGGACACCGGGGAGCTGTTTTTT	CAISDPGRADTGELFF
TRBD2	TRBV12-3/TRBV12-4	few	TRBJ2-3	TGTGCCAGCAGCCCACCTAGCGGGGGGGCCAGGGCAGATACGCAGTATTTT	CASSPPSGGARADTQYF
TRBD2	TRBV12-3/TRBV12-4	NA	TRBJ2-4	TGTGCCAAAGCGGGAGGGCCCGGGGCCAAAAACATTCAGTACTTC	CAKAGGPGAKNIQYF
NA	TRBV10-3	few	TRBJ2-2	TGTGCCATCAGTGAGACTTTGGTAACCGGGGAGCTGTTTTTT	CAISETLVTGELFF
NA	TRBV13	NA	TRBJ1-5	TGTGCCCCCGACCACAGGGTCGTTCAGCCCCAGCATTTT	CAPDHRVVQPQHF
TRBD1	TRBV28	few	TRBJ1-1	TGTGCCAGCAGTTTATTGGGGACAGGGGGTCGCGCTGAAGCTTTCTTT	CASSLLGTGGRAEAFF
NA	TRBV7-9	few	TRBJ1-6	TGTGCCAGCAGCCTCGGGCCGGGGACACCCCTCCACTTT	CASSLGPGTPLHF
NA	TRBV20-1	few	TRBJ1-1	TGCAGTGCTTCAGGGGCCACTGAAGCTTTCTTT	CSASGATEAFF
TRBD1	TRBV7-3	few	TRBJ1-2	TGTGCCAGCAGCCCCGGGACAGGGGGGGCCTATGGCTACACCTTC	CASSPGTGGAYGYTF
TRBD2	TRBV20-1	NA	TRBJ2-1	TGCAGTGGAGCGGTAGCGGGAGTCTATGAGCAGTTCTTC	CSGAVAGVYEQFF
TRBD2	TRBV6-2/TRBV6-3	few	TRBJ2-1	TGTGCCAGCAAAGGACTAGCGGGAGTTGAAGACAATGAGCAGTTCTTC	CASKGLAGVEDNEQFF
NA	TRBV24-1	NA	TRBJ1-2	TGTGCCACCAGTGATGGGACCACTAACCACAAGGGCTACACCTTC	CATSDGTTNHKGYTF
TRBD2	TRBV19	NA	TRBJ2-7	TGTGCCAGTAGTGAAACTAGCGGGGGCTCCTACGAGCAGTACTTC	CASSETSGGSYEQYF
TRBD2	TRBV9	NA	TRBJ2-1	TGTGCCAGCAGCACAGGGGCTAGCGGGATTAAATATGAGCAGTTCTTC	CASSTGASGIKYEQFF
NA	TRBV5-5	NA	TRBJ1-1	TGTGCCAGCAGCTTGGTCCAGGCACGAACTGAAGCTTTCTTT	CASSLVQARTEAFF
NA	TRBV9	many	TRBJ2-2	TGTGCCAGCACCAACAGAGGGAACACCGGGGAGCTGTTTTTT	CASTNRGNTGELFF
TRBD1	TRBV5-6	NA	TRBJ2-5	TGTGCCAGCAGCTTGGGTCCAGGGGGCAGATTTTGGGAAGAGACCCAGTACTTC	CASSLGPGGRFWEETQYF
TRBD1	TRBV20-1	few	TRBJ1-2	TGCAGTCTCGGATCCCAGGGGGCGCTTAACTATGGCTACACCTTC	CSLGSQGALNYGYTF
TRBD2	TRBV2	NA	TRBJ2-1	TGTGCCAGCAGCCCGGGACTAGCGGGAACGGTGGGCAATGAGCAGTTCTTC	CASSPGLAGTVGNEQFF
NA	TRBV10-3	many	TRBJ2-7	TGTGCCATCAGTGGCCACGAGCTCTCCTACGAGCAGTACTTC	CAISGHELSYEQYF
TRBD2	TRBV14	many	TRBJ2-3	TGTGCCAGCAGCCAAGATTGGGCGGGAGTAACAGATACGCAGTATTTT	CASSQDWAGVTDTQYF
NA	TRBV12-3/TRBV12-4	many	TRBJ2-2	TGTGCCAGCAGTTTCTCGAACACCGGGGAGCTGTTTTTT	CASSFSNTGELFF
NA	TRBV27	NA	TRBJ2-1	TGTGCCAGCAGTACTAACTTCAATGAGCAGTTCTTC	CASSTNFNEQFF
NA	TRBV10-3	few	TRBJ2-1	TGTGCCATCAGGGAGGACAGATACAATGAGCAGTTCTTC	CAIREDRYNEQFF
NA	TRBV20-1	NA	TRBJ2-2	TGCAGTGCTACCGGGACCCTGAACACCGGGGAGCTGTTTTTT	CSATGTLNTGELFF
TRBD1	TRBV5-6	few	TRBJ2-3	TGTGCCAGCAGCTTCCGGGACAGAAGCACAGATACGCAGTATTTT	CASSFRDRSTDTQYF
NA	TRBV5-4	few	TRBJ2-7	TGTGCCAGCAGCTTGGAACAGGGAATTAGCGAGCAGTACTTC	CASSLEQGISEQYF
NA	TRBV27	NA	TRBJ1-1	TGTGCCAGCAGTCGTACGGGCCAGTTCGAGGCTTTCTTT	CASSRTGQFEAFF
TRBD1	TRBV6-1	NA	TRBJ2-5	TGTGCCAGCAGACAGACAGGGGGCAGGGAGACCCAGTACTTC	CASRQTGGRETQYF
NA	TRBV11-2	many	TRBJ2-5	TGTGCCAGCAGCGCTACAACAGGGCGGCAAGAGACCCAGTACTTC	CASSATTGRQETQYF
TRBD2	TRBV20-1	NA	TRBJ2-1	TGCAGTGCTAGACGCTGGGGGACTAGCGGGAGGGCCTCGAATGAGCAGTTCTTC	CSARRWGTSGRASNEQFF
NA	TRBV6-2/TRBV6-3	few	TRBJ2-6	TGTGCCAGCAGTTACTCTTGGGGCGGGCTTACCTCCGGGAGATCTGGGGCCAACGTCCTGACTTTC	CASSYSWGGLTSGRSGANVLTF
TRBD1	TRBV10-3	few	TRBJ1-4	TGTGCCATCAGTGGAGACAGGGGGAAGGAAAAACTGTTTTTT	CAISGDRGKEKLFF
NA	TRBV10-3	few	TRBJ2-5	TGTGCCATCAGTGAGTCGGAGTGGGGCAGGACCCAAGAGACCCAGTACTTC	CAISESEWGRTQETQYF
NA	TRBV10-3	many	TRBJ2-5	TGTGCCATCAGTGAGTCTACGGGGGAGACCCAGTACTTC	CAISESTGETQYF
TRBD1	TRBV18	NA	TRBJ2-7	TGTGCCAGCTCACCTTCGACAGGGGGACCCTACGAGCAGTACTTC	CASSPSTGGPYEQYF
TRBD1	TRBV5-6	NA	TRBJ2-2	TGTGCCAGCAGCTCGTGGACAGGGACCTTCGGGGAGCTGTTTTTT	CASSSWTGTFGELFF
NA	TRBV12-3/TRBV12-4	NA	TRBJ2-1	TGTGCCAGCAGAAATAGCGCAGACAGCTCCTACAATGAGCAGTTCTTC	CASRNSADSSYNEQFF
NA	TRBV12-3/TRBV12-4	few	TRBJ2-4	TGTGCCAGCAGCATTACACTGGTCTACAACATTCAGTACTTC	CASSITLVYNIQYF
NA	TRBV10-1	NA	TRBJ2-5	TGCGCCAGCAGTGACGGGACCGAGTACCAAGAGACCCAGTACTTC	CASSDGTEYQETQYF
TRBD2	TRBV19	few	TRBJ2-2	TGTGCCAGTAGTACGCCACGGGGGGCGAACACCGGGGAGCTGTTTTTT	CASSTPRGANTGELFF
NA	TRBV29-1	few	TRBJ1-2	TGCAGCGTTGAAGGGGGAGGGGGACCTAACTATGGCTACACCTTC	CSVEGGGGPNYGYTF
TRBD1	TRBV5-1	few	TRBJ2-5	TGCGCCAGCAGCTTGGCCACAGGGGGCAGGGAGACCCAGTACTTC	CASSLATGGRETQYF
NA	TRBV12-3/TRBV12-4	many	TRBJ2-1	TGTGCCAGCAGTTCCCTAAATAAGCAGGTTGAGCAGTTCTTC	CASSSLNKQVEQFF
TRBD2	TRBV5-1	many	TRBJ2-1	TGCGCCAGCAGCTTGATACTAGCGGGGAACAATGAGCAGTTCTTC	CASSLILAGNNEQFF
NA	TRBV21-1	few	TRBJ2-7	TGTGCCAGCAGCAAAGACGACATATCCGAGCAGTACTTC	CASSKDDISEQYF
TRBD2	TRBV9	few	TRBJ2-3	TGTGCCAGCAGCGTAGACCCCGAGTTTGCTAGCGGATACACAGATACGCAGTATTTT	CASSVDPEFASGYTDTQYF